This T cell receptor beta chain emerged from a study of cytomegalovirus exposure and HLA in healthy donors. About the research overall: About 85 million unique TCRs from HLA-typed donors were held in an early release of data.

The sample holds a few counts of this clone. Its antigen is not known. The PCR contained 60 Vbeta and 13 Jbeta primers. Original processing methods: An analysis that came later counted around 80 million unique TCR beta chains, approximately 11 million shared. Assay used: immunoSEQ multiplex PCR; TCRdb lists only in-frame clones, some missing. V and J calls plus clone size are reproduced from that table; the DNA served to infer D and trimming. The sample includes about 240,000 clones, about 88% of them seen just once. Study outcomes and limitations: Reports indicate that TCR beta sequences accurately predicted the HLA-A and HLA-B alleles of most subjects.

Germline CDR1 and CDR2: SGHTA and FQGTGA. Trimming stripped 7 bases from V and 0 bases from J, with 12 bases between. The CDR3 runs 15 residues. The V and J genes are TRBV7-3 and TRBJ2-2; D is perhaps TRBD1 (6 bases). Sequences were obtained from PBMCs. The sequence came from a girl aged 2-10 years in good health and CMV-seronegative. The CDR3 nucleotides are TGTGCCAGCAACAGGGTAGGTTCGAACACCGGGGAGCTGTTTTTT. Its protein product is CASNRVGSNTGELFF.